This T cell receptor beta chain appears in the sequencing data of a study of T cell responses to AZD1222 COVID-19 vaccine (dated by TCRdb to the early 2020s). A note on the overall study: Because spike-specific TCR depth and breadth did not differ between the two schedules, AZD1222 recipients who got a second dose at roughly 4 weeks were pooled with those who got a second dose at roughly 12 weeks. A total of more than 230 trial participants underwent TCR sequencing, of whom 207 received two doses of AZD1222 and some 26 received two doses of the MenACWY control vaccine. Trial participants were enrolled by age into subgroups of 18-55, 56-69 and 70-plus years, and 148, 28 and 57 TCR-sequenced participants, respectively, were included in these subgroups.

The CDR3 regions of human TCRbeta chains were analyzed by immunosequencing. As for how the authors treated the data: Repertoire TCRs were checked for matches against a reference library of SARS-CoV-2-specific TCRs that had been generated using the MIRA antigen-specificity platform. Breadth was defined as the fraction of unique TCRs that were SARS-CoV-2-associated. Depth was defined as the fraction of total T cells that were SARS-CoV-2-associated. Each spike-specific TCR was assigned to its reactive spike region and to a CD4 or CD8 class using the MIRA data. Log10-transformed breadth and depth values were compared by one-way ANOVA with Sidak's multiple comparisons tests. Drawn from immuneACCESS, this table holds only the in-frame rearrangements with V and J called that TCRdb kept. Clones are partly lost; checked studies trace under half to an unresolved V gene and leave the rest unexplained. D and trimming were read from the DNA, whereas the V and J calls and clone size are those reported in that table. Within this sample are 100,000 or so clones, with around nine tenths of them counted one time only. Clones ranked in the top ten supply roughly 1.4% of the sample.

The label giving this sample's time point can be read as: baseline before first vaccination. The vaccinee samples were drawn from two UK trials, COV001 and COV002, one of which was a single-blind randomized controlled phase 2/3 trial testing AZD1222 (ChAdOx1 nCoV-19) in healthy adults. For TCRbeta chain sequencing, PBMC samples were collected from trial participants at day 0 and at day 28 after the second dose. Findings and caveats that apply to the study as a whole: No day 14 peak-response samples were available, so repertoires were characterized only after the peak T cell response. A significant rise in spike-specific TCR breadth and depth was observed after two AZD1222 doses relative to day 0 and relative to MenACWY recipients. Participants were mostly white British and included more females than males, and it was suggested by the authors that clonal diversity may have been underestimated. Conclusions about previously exposed vaccinees were limited because only five to seven AZD1222 recipients were SARS-CoV-2 seropositive at baseline. In the small 56-69-year group, the increase in depth fell short of significance, most likely because of low power. The vaccine-associated CD4 TCRs covered the entire spike protein, and the dominant responses fell in regions 160-218 and 743-854. Epitopes outside the regions mutated in the B.1.351 and B.1.1.7 variants were reportedly recognized by nearly half of the unique spike-specific TCRs.

V lost 5 bases and J lost 6 bases, and the count of bases not matched to a germline gene is 6. According to the germline V gene, CDR1 reads SGHAT and CDR2 reads FQNNGV. From the cysteine through the phenylalanine, the CDR3 covers 13 amino acids. The kept DNA is CDR3 alone, 39 bases in frame from the first base. Concerning this clone: This receptor's antigen is unknown. No base-level quality is on record; no much larger clone is a single base apart.

The material sequenced was peripheral blood, taken on day 0 of AZD1222 vaccination. The rearranged chain carries TRBV11-2 and TRBJ1-2, with TRBD1 identical over 7 junction bases. This TCR derives from an adult in good health. At the DNA level, the sequence is TGTGCCAGCAGCCGAGACAGGGTTCATGGCTACACCTTC. Its protein product is CASSRDRVHGYTF.